Below, one TCR beta chain is given with its context. Its antigen remains unknown. Data came from immunoSEQ multiplex PCR; TCRdb stores just in-frame clones and leaves some out. The sample includes 2 million to 2.5 million clones, under 95% seen only once; the top ten take 1.5% to 2%. Terminally differentiated effector memory CD45RA+ cells were left out of the naive CD8 fraction, which was CD45RO-negative and positively selected for CCR7. The study enrolled healthy HIV-negative adults without recent acute infections or vaccinations as donors. The data were taken from a study of shared clonotypes between healthy human individuals. Study at large: CD4 naive cells filled three plates per donor, CD4 memory three, CD8 naive two and CD8 memory one. Study-level points and caveats: Naive subsets, compared against memory subsets, generally had larger estimated richness values. Clonotype sharing across donors was expected to vary with sequencing depth.

J gave up 5 bases and V 4 bases, and 3 bases lay outside the gene matches. The CDR3 is 15 amino acids. From germline, CDR1 is ENHRY and CDR2 SYGVKD. This chain uses TRBV10-3 with TRBJ2-1; TRBD2 agrees at 12 bases. This TCR came from a young man in good health. Some clones in this sample may be carry-over from other donors' samples. Sequenced material: naive CD8+ T cells from PBMCs. CDR3 region: CAISGGLAGDNEQFF. The CDR3 region has the DNA TGTGCCATCAGTGGGGGACTAGCGGGTGACAATGAGCAGTTCTTC.